This TCR beta chain came from a study of blood T cell repertoires in COVID-19. Libraries were prepared by immunoSEQ multiplex PCR; TCRdb keeps only in-frame clonotypes and omits some of them. Here the sample spans 400,000 to 500,000 clones, approximately 90% being singletons. The CDR3 runs 14 residues. The V and J ends lost 3 bases and 2 bases respectively, with 11 bases between them. CDR1 is MGHRA, CDR2 YSYEKL, per germline. The chain joins TRBV4-1 to TRBJ2-7; D perhaps matches TRBD1 (5 bases). The sequence derives from a woman under 30 who had been exposed to COVID-19. Sequencing used PBMCs or T cells enriched from blood (not recorded which). This CDR3 reads CASSQRQGTYEQYF. The CDR3 DNA sequence: TGCGCCAGCAGCCAGCGGCAGGGCACCTACGAGCAGTACTTC.